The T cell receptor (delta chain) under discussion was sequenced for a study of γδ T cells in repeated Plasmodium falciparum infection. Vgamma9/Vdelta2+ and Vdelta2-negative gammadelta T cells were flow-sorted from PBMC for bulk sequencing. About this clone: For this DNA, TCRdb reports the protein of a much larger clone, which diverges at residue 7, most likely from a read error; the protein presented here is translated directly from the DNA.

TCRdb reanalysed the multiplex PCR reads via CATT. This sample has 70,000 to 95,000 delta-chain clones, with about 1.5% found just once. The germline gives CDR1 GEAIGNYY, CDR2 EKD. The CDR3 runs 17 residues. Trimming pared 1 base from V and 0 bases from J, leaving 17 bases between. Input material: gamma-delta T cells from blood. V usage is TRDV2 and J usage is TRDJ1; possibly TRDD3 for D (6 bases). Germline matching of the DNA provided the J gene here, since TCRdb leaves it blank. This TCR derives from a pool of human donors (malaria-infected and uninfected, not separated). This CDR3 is CACDTLRVGAHTDKLIF. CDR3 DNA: TGTGCCTGTGACACGCTCAGGGTGGGGGCCCACACCGATAAACTCATCTTT.